The source of this T cell receptor (beta chain) is a study of metastatic and nonmetastatic thyroid tumors. This clone is medium-sized in the sample. The CDR3 has 14 residues. Germline V lookup: CDR1 MNHNS, CDR2 SASEGT. Trimming at V came to 4 bases and at J to 11 bases, leaving 7 bases not matched to a gene. Every patient was untreated before thyroid surgery. Via MiXCR, TCRdb re-called the PCR reads. The sample lists roughly 10,000 clones, less than 25% occurring once. The TCR originated in a female donor with papillary thyroid cancer or a benign thyroid nodule (not recorded which). Some clones in this sample may be carry-over from other donors' samples. The rearrangement joins TRBV6-1 to TRBJ2-3; 12 bases line up with TRBD2. The sequenced material came from adjacent normal tissue. DNA of the CDR3: TGTGCCAGCAGTGGAAGACTAGCGGGGGTGGGGCAGTATTTT. It is translated as CASSGRLAGVGQYF.